The T cell receptor (beta chain) under discussion was sequenced for a study of cytomegalovirus exposure and HLA in healthy donors. Use of 60 Vbeta and 13 Jbeta primers characterized the PCR. TCRdb's copy holds only in-frame clones and misses some; the assay was immunoSEQ multiplex PCR. This table holds around 150,000 clones, 75% to 90% found once. This CDR3 has 16 amino acids. The J segment lost 1 base and the V segment lost 6 bases, leaving 6 bases of the junction unmatched. The germline gives CDR1 KGHSH, CDR2 LQKENI. The V gene is TRBV18, the J gene TRBJ2-5; 12 positions agree with TRBD2. The specimen was PBMCs. This clonotype was obtained from a woman aged 18-35 years in good health and CMV-seronegative. The DNA for the CDR3 is TGTGCCAGCTCTCCCACTAGCGGGGGGCTCCAAGAGACCCAGTACTTC. It codes for CASSPTSGGLQETQYF.